Described below is a single T cell receptor (beta chain) sequence and its context. Its antigen is unknown. The V end lost 8 bases, the J end lost 1 base, and 18 bases lay between the germline ends. The CDR3 covers 16 residues. CDR1 is ENHRY and CDR2 is SYGVKD in the germline V gene. Using immunoSEQ multiplex PCR, the repertoire was profiled, and TCRdb retains in-frame clones only, with some absent. Of about 4,000 clones in the sample, around 59% were seen once. These data are taken from a study of coeliac disease. General study points: Control samples showed higher TRB and TRG clonality than intraepithelial and lamina propria samples in active celiac disease.

The chain uses TRBV10-3 and TRBJ1-5, with D tentatively TRBD1 (6 bases). This clonotype was sampled from a man in his sixties or seventies without celiac disease. Source material: lymphocytes from the gut lamina propria. CDR3 sequence reads: CAILGCRGPSNQPQHF. The CDR3 coding sequence is TGTGCCATCCTTGGGTGCAGGGGTCCCAGCAATCAGCCCCAGCATTTT.